This T cell receptor (beta chain) came from a study of shared clonotypes between healthy human individuals. For the study at large: For every donor, three CD4 naive, three CD4 memory, two CD8 naive and one CD8 memory plates were used.

Sequenced by immunoSEQ multiplex PCR; TCRdb stores in-frame clones only, minus some. Of roughly 700,000 clones in the sample, about nine tenths are singletons; the top ten hold around a third. A single count supports this clone. CDR1 ENHRY and CDR2 SYGVKD come from the germline V gene. V was trimmed by 3 bases and J by 3 bases, leaving 9 bases between them. CDR3 length equals 13 residues. What was sequenced was memory CD8+ T cells from PBMCs. Subset denoted: CD45RO+ cells pooled with CCR7-negative TemRA cells. The J gene is TRBJ2-7, the V gene TRBV10-3; D unclear. This TCR came from a man younger than 30 in good health. Some clones in this sample may be carry-over from other donors' samples. The CDR3 nucleotides read TGTGCCATCAGTGAATCCCTGGTCTACGAGCAGTACTTC. Its translation is CAISESLVYEQYF.